This entry lists 14 T cell receptor beta chains sequenced from one sample in a study of cytomegalovirus exposure and HLA in healthy donors. The study ran its PCR with 60 Vbeta and 13 Jbeta primers. The assay was immunoSEQ multiplex PCR, and TCRdb's table has in-frame clones only and misses some. The profile covers tens of thousands of clones, with around 76% appearing a single time and 6.3% taken by the ten largest. What was sequenced was PBMCs. These receptors were taken from a man aged 45 to 65 in good health and CMV-seronegative.

The CDR3 DNA reads TGTGCCAGCAGCCGGGGACAGGGGGGTGAAAATTCACCCCTCCACTTT. It encodes CASSRGQGGENSPLHF. V is TRBV11-2 and J is TRBJ1-6; TRBD1 matches 11 bases. The V segment lost 5 bases and the J segment 7 bases; nucleotides outside the gene matches: 7. The CDR3 has 16 amino acids. CDR1 is SGHAT and CDR2 is FQNNGV in the germline V gene.

The chain has TRBV2 and TRBJ1-2, with 7 bases lining up with TRBD1. CDR3 length equals 14 residues. From germline, CDR1 is SNHLY and CDR2 FYNNEI. V lost 6 bases, J lost 7 bases, and 11 bases stayed unmatched. The CDR3 DNA reads TGTGCCAGCAGCTGGACAGGCCCCCGGGGTGGCTACACCTTC. Its translation is CASSWTGPRGGYTF.

J is TRBJ2-5 and V is TRBV27; tentatively, D is TRBD2 (6 bases). Trimming took off 2 bases at V and 4 bases at J, with 11 bases between the two ends. The length of the CDR3 is 14 residues. CDR1 MNHEY and CDR2 SMNVEV come from the germline V gene (reference sequence). The CDR3 region is CASSLAAGRETQYF. DNA of the CDR3: TGTGCCAGCAGTTTAGCGGCGGGGCGAGAGACCCAGTACTTC.

V gene TRBV30 combines with J gene TRBJ2-3, with 7 bases identical to TRBD2. Germline lookup yields CDR1 GTSNPN and CDR2 SVGIG (reference sequence). V dropped 5 bases and J dropped 6; count of bases not matched to a gene: 8. The length of the CDR3 is 13 residues. The CDR3 spells CAWRILGGDTQYF. CDR3 sequence (DNA): TGTGCCTGGCGAATATTGGGGGGGGATACGCAGTATTTT.

This clone came up a few times. The genes are TRBV6-1 and TRBJ2-3, with a tentative D call TRBD2 (6 bases). This CDR3 is built from 16 residues. Germline V gene sequence: CDR1 MNHNS, CDR2 SASEGT. The V gene lost 2 bases and the J gene lost 4 bases, with 16 bases spanning the gap. The CDR3 is CASSEMGGDGADTQYF. CDR3 sequence (DNA): TGTGCCAGCAGTGAAATGGGGGGAGACGGAGCAGATACGCAGTATTTT.

V and J are TRBV30 and TRBJ2-7, with D tentatively TRBD2 (5 bases). This CDR3 comprises 13 residues. Germline V CDR1 and CDR2: GTSNPN, SVGIG (reference sequence). Trimming pared 2 bases from V and 7 bases from J, leaving 15 bases between. The CDR3 spells CAWSLARAGEQYF. CDR3 nucleotides: TGTGCCTGGAGTTTAGCGCGAGCAGGAGAGCAGTACTTC.

The genes are TRBV6-5 and TRBJ2-3, with 8 bases aligning to TRBD2. The ends lost 5 bases at V and 3 bases at J; junction bases unmatched: 1. This CDR3 has 13 residues. Germline CDR1 and CDR2: MNHEY and SVGAGI. CDR3 DNA: TGTGCCAGCAGTACGGGGGGGACAGATACGCAGTATTTT. It encodes CASSTGGTDTQYF.

The chain recombines TRBV5-6 with TRBJ2-1; the D is unclear. Germline CDR1 SGHDT, CDR2 YYEEEE. There are 13 residues in the CDR3. V lost 0 bases and J lost 12, with 13 bases in between. The CDR3 here is CASSLDRTFGQFF. The DNA for the CDR3 is TGTGCCAGCAGCTTGGACCGTACGTTCGGGCAGTTCTTC.

This clone was picked up one time. The rearrangement uses TRBV6-5 and TRBJ1-2; weak D call: TRBD1 (5 bases). The CDR3 has 12 residues. From germline, CDR1 is MNHEY and CDR2 SVGAGI. Trimming took 8 bases from V and 0 from J, leaving 7 bases between them. The CDR3 region is CASQGSNYGYTF. The CDR3 nucleotides read TGTGCCAGCCAGGGTTCTAACTATGGCTACACCTTC.

This clone has only a few counts. This chain uses TRBV9 with TRBJ2-1; D perhaps matches TRBD1 (6 bases). Germline assignment: CDR1 SGDLS and CDR2 YYNGEE. The CDR3 contains 15 residues. V dropped 0 bases and J dropped 4 bases, with 11 bases sitting between them. CDR3 protein: CASSVGQGLYNEQFF. The CDR3 DNA reads TGTGCCAGCAGCGTAGGGCAGGGGCTATACAATGAGCAGTTCTTC.

Comment on this clone: The junction shows a germline mismatch at one end, possibly a read error. The chain has TRBV19 and TRBJ1-1, with 7 bases aligning to TRBD1. The CDR3 loop spans 13 amino acids. Germline CDR1 is LNHDA and CDR2 is SQIVND (reference sequence). The CDR3 sequence: CASSIDLQGQTYF. The CDR3 bases are TGTGCCAGTAGTATAGACCTACAGGGACAGACTTACTTT.

This sequence joins TRBV29-1 and TRBJ2-7; D unclear. The CDR3 loop spans 13 amino acids. The germline V and J ends were trimmed by 7 bases and 3 bases, with 16 bases remaining between them. Per the germline V gene, CDR1 is SQVTM and CDR2 is ANQGSEA. The CDR3 loop is CSGARGPGYEQYF. CDR3 nucleotides: TGCAGCGGCGCCCGTGGTCCAGGCTACGAGCAGTACTTC.

This chain connects TRBV18 to TRBJ1-5; D perhaps matches TRBD1 (5 bases). V lost 2 bases to trimming and J lost 2 bases, with 10 bases between them. Germline assignment: CDR1 KGHSH and CDR2 LQKENI. The CDR3 spans 15 residues. The CDR3 DNA follows: TGTGCCAGCTCACCAGGCAGGGTGGGCAATCAGCCCCAGCATTTT. This encodes CASSPGRVGNQPQHF. The whole variable domain, remainder taken from reference TRBV18 and TRBJ1-5, is NAGVMQNPRHLVRRRGQEARLRCSPMKGHSHVYWYRQLPEEGLKFMVYLQKENIIDESGMPKERFSAEFPKEGPSILRIQQVVRGDSAAYFCASSPGRVGNQPQHFGDGTRLSIL.

V gene TRBV6-5 combines with J gene TRBJ2-2; 8 positions match TRBD1. The trim removed 4 bases at V and 4 bases at J, leaving 5 bases unmatched. CDR1 MNHEY and CDR2 SVGAGI come from the germline V gene. The CDR3 spans 15 residues. Written as DNA, the CDR3 is TGTGCCAGCAGTTCAGGGGGCGCGGGCACCGGGGAGCTGTTTTTT. Its translation: CASSSGGAGTGELFF.